This TCR beta chain came from a study of blood T cell repertoires in COVID-19. This clone was picked up a small number of times. V lost 8 bases to trimming and J lost 0 bases, with 16 bases between them. CDR3 length: 14 amino acids. Looked up from germline, CDR1 is SQVTM and CDR2 is ANQGSEA. In the authors' methods: Reference gene primer amplification yielded estimated nucleated cell counts. TCRdb's table, derived via immunoSEQ multiplex PCR, lists solely in-frame clones and lacks some. The V and J calls and clone size come from that table; D and trimming were worked out from the DNA. The data hold about 170,000 clones, with almost 85% observed a single time.

The sequence was collected from a woman aged 80 or over with COVID-19, enrolled during active disease. The J gene is TRBJ1-1, the V gene TRBV29-1; D gene unclear. The source material was peripheral blood. The DNA of the CDR3 is TGCAGCATATCGATCCTTAGTTTGAACACTGAAGCTTTCTTT. Its translation: CSISILSLNTEAFF.